This T cell receptor (beta chain) was sequenced during a study of vaccination and CD4 T cells after COVID-19. This clonotype was seen just once. Its antigen is currently unknown. V lost 3 bases to trimming and J lost 4 bases, with 13 bases between them. This CDR3 region has 14 residues. CDR1 is DFQATT and CDR2 is SNEGSKA in the germline V gene (reference sequence). Treatment given: roughly 10-day PBMC culture with coronavirus spike peptide pools or control peptides (ViraFEST assay). Patients returned positive PCR results between March and December 2020, earlier than US Alpha, Beta and Delta variants. Sequence data for DNA of cultured CD4+ T cells were generated by the Oncomine TCR Beta short-read assay. One entry per CDR3 protein results from TCRdb running MiXCR on the PCR reads. The sample records around 8,600 distinct CDR3 sequences, 40% to 55% being singletons.

The rearrangement links TRBV20-1 to TRBJ2-1; D is uncertain. The sequenced sample was CD4+ T cells from blood, cultured in vitro. The sequence derives from a human donor who had recovered from COVID-19. CDR3 protein: CSASGPVGYNEQFF. For the CDR3, the DNA is TGCAGTGCTAGCGGCCCCGTGGGTTACAATGAGCAGTTCTTC.